Shown below are 25 T cell receptor beta chains from a single sample sequenced in a study of T cells expressing NK-cell markers. Each CDR3 protein gets one entry in TCRdb, which reprocessed the 5' RACE reads and gives no DNA. The specimen's table records approximately 150,000 distinct CDR3 sequences. Sample: blood T cells: a sorted CD56 or NKG2C T cell subset, CD4+ or CD8+ T cells, or bulk PBMC T cells (not recorded which). These receptors came from a man between 18 and 29 years old in good health.

The rearrangement links TRBV29-1 to TRBJ2-3; absent DNA, TCRdb's TRBD2 call cannot be checked. CDR1 and CDR2 from the germline V gene are SQVTM and ANQGSEA. The CDR3 runs 14 residues. CDR3 region: CSVQYGGSFDTQYF.

CDR3 sequence reads: CASQPGQSEAFF. The J gene is TRBJ1-1, the V gene TRBV25-1; TCRdb gives TRBD1 as the D gene, but with no DNA this cannot be confirmed. The length of the CDR3 is 12 residues. Germline CDR1 is MGHDK and CDR2 is SYGVNS.

The J gene is TRBJ2-7, the V gene TRBV12-3 or TRBV12-4; there is no DNA to check the TCRdb D call of TRBD1. CDR3 length equals 14 residues. CDR3: CASSPGTRGYEQYF.

Here the CDR3 reads CASSLDQAYYEQYF. The chain recombines TRBV5-1 with TRBJ2-7. Germline CDR1 SGHRS, CDR2 YFSETQ. The CDR3 runs 14 residues.

This clonotype is called medium-sized based on its frequency. The gene calls are TRBV29-1 and TRBJ2-2. Germline-derived CDR1 and CDR2 are SQVTM and ANQGSEA. CDR3 length: 18 residues. CDR3 residues: CSVGISLAGIANTGELFF.

V and J are TRBV5-6 and TRBJ2-1. CDR1 and CDR2 (germline): SGHDT, YYEEEE. The CDR3 has 16 amino acids. The CDR3 is CASTLVDASSYNEQFF.

The V gene is TRBV5-1, the J gene TRBJ2-5; TCRdb's D call, TRBD1, is unchecked because there is no DNA. CDR1 and CDR2 (germline): SGHRS, YFSETQ. This CDR3 is built from 15 residues. CDR3 amino acids: CASSWGQGDSETQYF.

The V call is TRBV2, the J call TRBJ2-1; TCRdb returns TRBD1, unconfirmable since there is no DNA. CDR1 SNHLY and CDR2 FYNNEI come from the germline V gene. CDR3 length equals 14 residues. CDR3 residues: CAKTGQGAYNEQFF.

V is TRBV7-9 and J is TRBJ1-5; with no DNA, the TCRdb D assignment of TRBD1 cannot be verified. The V gene's germline CDR1 is SEHNR and CDR2 FQNEAQ (reference sequence). The CDR3 has 17 residues. CDR3 in amino acids: CASSLGFPGQGNQPQHF. Complete variable domain (other parts from reference TRBV7-9 and TRBJ1-5): DTGVSQNPRHKITKRGQNVTFRCDPISEHNRLYWYRQTLGQGPEFLTYFQNEAQLEKSRLLSDRFSAERPKGSFSTLEIQRTEQGDSAMYLCASSLGFPGQGNQPQHFGDGTRLSIL.

V is TRBV19 and J is TRBJ2-1. The CDR3 spans 16 residues. From germline, CDR1 is LNHDA and CDR2 SQIVND (reference sequence). The CDR3 loop is CASSMETESSYNEQFF. The full variable domain, in which reference TRBV19 and TRBJ2-1 provide the parts outside the CDR3, is DGGITQSPKYLFRKEGQNVTLSCEQNLNHDAMYWYRQDPGQGLRLIYYSQIVNDFQKGDIAEGYSVSREKKESFPLTVTSAQKNPTAFYLCASSMETESSYNEQFFGPGTRLTVL.

V gene TRBV29-1 combines with J gene TRBJ2-4; no DNA is available, so the TRBD2 call from TCRdb remains unchecked. The CDR3 loop spans 12 amino acids. Germline V lookup: CDR1 SQVTM, CDR2 ANQGSEA. The CDR3 reads CSVLTGTAGQYF.

This chain's CDR3 is CASSLERAYEQYF. The rearrangement links TRBV7-6 to TRBJ2-7. This CDR3 contains 13 residues. Looked up from germline, CDR1 is SGHVS and CDR2 is FNYEAQ.

The chain is built from TRBV24-1 and TRBJ2-3; without DNA, the TCRdb call of TRBD1 cannot be checked. Germline V gene lookup returns CDR1 KGHDR and CDR2 SFDVKD. The CDR3 consists of 18 residues. The CDR3 loop is CATSASGRQAQVTDTQYF.

V is TRBV4-3 and J is TRBJ2-1; TCRdb's assignment of TRBD1 cannot be checked, as there is no DNA. CDR1 is LGHNA and CDR2 is YSLEER in the germline V gene. The CDR3 consists of 15 residues. This chain's CDR3 is CASTRTVQGDNEQFF.

V and J are TRBV2 and TRBJ2-1; TCRdb lists TRBD2, though no DNA is available to test this call. Germline V gives CDR1 SNHLY, CDR2 FYNNEI. The CDR3 consists of 15 residues. The CDR3 reads CASGRTSGSHNEQFF.

The genes are TRBV15 and TRBJ2-5; absent DNA, TCRdb's TRBD2 call cannot be checked. CDR1 and CDR2 (germline): LNHNV, YYDKDF (reference sequence). This CDR3 region has 19 residues. CDR3 amino acids: CATSRDRGLAGVGVETQYF.

V and J are TRBV19 and TRBJ2-7; the TCRdb D gene call, TRBD1, has no DNA to confirm it. The CDR3 is 14 amino acids. The germline V gene encodes CDR1 LNHDA and CDR2 SQIVND (reference sequence). The CDR3 loop is CASSRGTETYEQYF.

V and J are TRBV29-1 and TRBJ1-1; the TRBD1 assignment by TCRdb is unverifiable without DNA. The germline CDR1 and CDR2 sequences are SQVTM and ANQGSEA. The CDR3 is made up of 14 amino acids. The CDR3 here is CSVEGGQTNTEAFF. Full variable domain (rest looked up from reference TRBV29-1 and TRBJ1-1): SAVISQKPSRDICQRGTSLTIQCQVDSQVTMMFWYRQQPGQSLTLIATANQGSEATYESGFVIDKFPISRPNLTFSTLTVSNMSPEDSSIYLCSVEGGQTNTEAFFGQGTRLTVV.

CDR3 amino acids: CARSRERRGNTGELFF. This rearrangement joins TRBV2 to TRBJ2-2; TCRdb lists TRBD1, though no DNA is available to test this call. The V gene's germline CDR1 is SNHLY and CDR2 FYNNEI. This CDR3 comprises 16 residues.

This sequence joins TRBV6-5 and TRBJ2-1; TCRdb reports TRBD2, a call that lacks DNA to check it against. CDR3 length: 15 residues. CDR1 is MNHEY, CDR2 SVGAGI, per germline. Here the CDR3 reads CASSLAEYSYNEQFF.

V and J are TRBV7-8 and TRBJ2-1. Germline CDR1 reads SGHVS; CDR2 reads FQNEAQ. CDR3 length: 16 amino acids. Here the CDR3 reads CASSLASAGVINEQFF.

The V gene is TRBV6-2 or TRBV6-3, the J gene TRBJ2-3; TCRdb calls TRBD2, which cannot be checked without DNA. CDR1 and CDR2 from the germline V gene are MNHEY and SVGEGT. The CDR3 has 14 residues. The chain's CDR3 is CASQGLAGTDTQYF.

This rearrangement joins TRBV5-4 to TRBJ2-1; the D gene TCRdb calls, TRBD1, cannot be checked with no DNA. The CDR3 has 15 residues. Germline assignment: CDR1 SGHNT and CDR2 YYREEE (reference sequence). CDR3 protein: CASSPEGGRSDEQFF.

This sequence joins TRBV7-2 and TRBJ2-3; checking the TCRdb D call of TRBD2 is not possible without DNA. Germline V gives CDR1 SGHTA, CDR2 FQGNSA. CDR3 length: 19 amino acids. The CDR3 reads CASSLAFSGTSGITDTQYF.

This chain uses TRBV20-1 with TRBJ2-1; TCRdb's D call of TRBD1 is untestable without DNA. Germline CDR1 reads DFQATT; CDR2 reads SNEGSKA (reference sequence). This CDR3 has 13 residues. This chain's CDR3 is CSVETGNYNEQFF.